The 17 T cell receptor beta chains reported below all come from one sample, sequenced in a study of T cells in localized non-small cell lung cancer (dated by TCRdb to 2018 to 2020). Libraries were constructed by the immunoSEQ multiplex PCR assay. TCRdb holds this immuneACCESS table with in-frame rearrangements only. Some clones are missing; in checked studies, unresolved V genes explain under half, and the rest has no known cause. In all, the sample holds some 1,800 clones, and 25% to 30% of those were seen once. Clones ranked in the top ten supply 15% to 18% of the sample. This sample comprised normal lung tissue next to the tumor, obtained before any cancer treatment. Source of these receptors: a female donor over 55 with stage I lung adenocarcinoma.

This clone showed up just a few times. This sequence joins TRBV11-3 and TRBJ2-7, with a weak D call TRBD2 (6 bases). Germline V gene lookup returns CDR1 SGHNT and CDR2 YENEEA. Trimming removed 3 bases at V and 0 bases at J, with 12 bases between. The CDR3 spans 15 residues. This CDR3 is CASSLGLLSSYEQYF. CDR3 nucleotides: TGTGCCAGCAGCTTGGGACTCCTAAGCTCCTACGAGCAGTACTTC. The full variable domain, in which reference TRBV11-3 and TRBJ2-7 provide the parts outside the CDR3, is EAGVVQSPRYKIIEKKQPVAFWCNPISGHNTLYWYLQNLGQGPELLIRYENEEAVDDSQLPKDRFSAERLKGVDSTLKIQPAELGDSAVYLCASSLGLLSSYEQYFGPGTRLTVT.

V is TRBV18 and J is TRBJ2-1; the D gene could be TRBD1 or TRBD2 (5 bases each). Looked up from germline, CDR1 is KGHSH and CDR2 is LQKENI. Between the trimmed V and J ends, which lost 0 bases and 5 bases, there was a span of 5 bases. The CDR3 has 13 amino acids. CDR3: CASSPPGDNEQFF. CDR3 sequence (DNA): TGTGCCAGCTCACCACCGGGGGACAATGAGCAGTTCTTC.

The chain recombines TRBV18 with TRBJ1-1; D is undetermined. The germline CDR1 and CDR2 sequences are KGHSH and LQKENI. V lost 4 bases and J 1 base, leaving 16 bases between the germline ends. This CDR3 comprises 16 residues. CDR3 nucleotide sequence: TGTGCCAGCTCACGGACCCCGGGCAGAGGGAACACTGAAGCTTTCTTT. Residues: CASSRTPGRGNTEAFF.

This clone rates as large. The chain uses TRBV9 and TRBJ2-2, with 8 nucleotides matching TRBD1. Germline assignment: CDR1 SGDLS and CDR2 YYNGEE. V shed 4 bases, J shed 6 bases, and the junction held 2 bases outside the gene matches. The CDR3 is 13 amino acids. CDR3 loop: CASSSRGPGELFF. CDR3 nucleotide sequence: TGTGCCAGCAGCTCCAGGGGGCCCGGGGAGCTGTTTTTT.

A few counts support this clone. The chain combines TRBV6-8 with TRBJ2-5; the D gene could be TRBD1 or TRBD2 (7 bases each). The CDR3 is 14 amino acids. Germline CDR1 reads MNHGY; CDR2 reads SAAAGT. Trimming removed 10 bases from V and 2 bases from J, with 17 bases in between. The CDR3 DNA reads as TGTGCCATCAGCCCAGGGGGGGGTCAAGAGACCCAGTACTTC. Translated, it gives CAISPGGGQETQYF.

J is TRBJ2-3 and V is TRBV6-8; D perhaps matches TRBD2 (6 bases). CDR1 and CDR2 (germline): MNHGY, SAAAGT. This CDR3 has 15 amino acids. Between the trimmed V and J ends, which lost 7 bases and 0 bases, there was a span of 14 bases. This chain's CDR3 is CASTRDFTSTDTQYF. CDR3 sequence (DNA): TGTGCCAGCACCCGGGACTTTACTAGCACAGATACGCAGTATTTT.

This clone showed up just once. V usage is TRBV25-1 and J usage is TRBJ2-1, with 9 bases lining up with TRBD1. Germline values: CDR1 MGHDK, CDR2 SYGVNS. The V segment lost 2 bases and the J segment 7 bases; nucleotides outside the gene matches: 9. The CDR3 totals 16 residues. CDR3 sequence: CASSEGGTGSLNEQFF. The CDR3 bases are TGTGCCAGCAGTGAAGGGGGGACAGGGTCCCTTAATGAGCAGTTCTTC.

The table lists this clone with a few counts. The chain combines TRBV11-3 with TRBJ2-6; the match to TRBD1 covers 7 bases. This CDR3 contains 19 residues. From germline, CDR1 is SGHNT and CDR2 YENEEA. The V and J ends lost 5 bases and 1 base, in that order; junction bases with no gene match: 14. This CDR3 is CASSPTWGQLTSGANVLTF. The CDR3 DNA follows: TGTGCCAGCAGCCCTACGTGGGGACAGCTGACTTCTGGGGCCAACGTCCTGACTTTC.

This clone is categorized as large. This rearrangement joins TRBV15 to TRBJ1-5, with 9 bases fitting TRBD1. Germline assignment: CDR1 LNHNV and CDR2 YYDKDF (reference sequence). With 5 bases clipped from V and 7 bases from J, the junction kept 9 bases outside the gene matches. The CDR3 totals 15 residues. The CDR3 loop is CATSRTGGALQPQHF. In DNA form, the CDR3 reads TGTGCCACCAGCCGTACAGGGGGCGCCTTACAGCCCCAGCATTTT.

Judged by abundance, this clone is medium-sized (0.01 to 0.1%). V is TRBV11-3 and J is TRBJ1-4; 10 bases are a match to TRBD1. The germline CDR1 and CDR2 sequences are SGHNT and YENEEA. Unmatched junction bases numbered 5, after V lost 5 bases and J lost 5 bases. The CDR3 is 15 amino acids. CDR3 DNA sequence: TGTGCCAGCAGCCCACGACAGGGGGCAAATGAAAAACTGTTTTTT. It translates to CASSPRQGANEKLFF.

The V call is TRBV29-1, the J call TRBJ1-1; no firm D call. V was shortened by 8 bases and J by 0 bases, with 13 bases between the two germline ends. Germline V gene data show CDR1 as SQVTM and CDR2 as ANQGSEA. The CDR3 consists of 13 residues. The CDR3 coding sequence is TGCAGCTTGAGAGGCAGCTTGAACACTGAAGCTTTCTTT. It encodes CSLRGSLNTEAFF.

The chain has TRBV6-8 and TRBJ1-2; no firm D call. In germline, CDR1 is MNHGY, CDR2 SAAAGT. V was pared by 4 bases and J by 5 bases, with 17 bases between. The length of the CDR3 is 15 residues. The CDR3 bases are TGTGCCAGCAGTTTAGTCGCCGCCAGCCCGTATGGCTACACCTTC. Amino acids: CASSLVAASPYGYTF.

This clone was recorded a few times. The J gene is TRBJ2-2, the V gene TRBV9, with 7 bases matching TRBD2. This CDR3 comprises 14 residues. Trimming took 5 bases from V and 3 from J; bases not matched to a gene: 4. In germline, CDR1 is SGDLS, CDR2 YYNGEE. The CDR3 coding sequence is TGTGCCAGCAGTGGAGGACTAGACACCGGGGAGCTGTTTTTT. Translated, it gives CASSGGLDTGELFF.

In its sample, this clone was seen a few times. V and J are TRBV30 and TRBJ2-2; D remains ambiguous. The CDR3 is 14 amino acids. V was clipped by 2 bases and J by 7 bases, with 14 bases between them. The germline V gene encodes CDR1 GTSNPN and CDR2 SVGIG (reference sequence). The CDR3 nucleotides read TGTGCCTGGAGTCTTCTCACAAGTGGCGGGGAGCTGTTTTTT. It is translated as CAWSLLTSGGELFF.

By share, this clone counts as large. A read error may produce the germline difference seen at one junction end. This chain's CDR3 is CASRYSGTGTYEQYF. The CDR3 region has the DNA TGTGCCAGCAGATACTCCGGGACTGGGACCTACGAGCAGTACTTC. This sequence joins TRBV6-8 and TRBJ2-7; D is possibly TRBD2 (6 bases). CDR3 length equals 15 residues. Looked up from germline, CDR1 is MNHGY and CDR2 is SAAAGT.

This clone has only a few counts. The J gene is TRBJ2-1, the V gene TRBV6-8; 12 positions agree with TRBD2. Trimming cost V 6 bases and J 6 bases; bases outside gene matches: 0. This CDR3 is built from 13 residues. The V gene's germline CDR1 is MNHGY and CDR2 SAAAGT. The chain's CDR3 is CASRGLAGNEQFF. DNA for the CDR3: TGTGCCAGCAGGGGACTAGCGGGCAATGAGCAGTTCTTC.

The count of this clone is one. The V call is TRBV15, the J call TRBJ2-1; the D is unclear. CDR3 length equals 14 residues. Germline CDR1 is LNHNV and CDR2 is YYDKDF (reference sequence). The V end lost 7 bases, the J end lost 1 base, and 11 bases lay between the germline ends. The CDR3 nucleotides read TGTGCCACCAAGGAGATTCTTTCCTACAATGAGCAGTTCTTC. Residues: CATKEILSYNEQFF.